The source of this T cell receptor beta chain is a study of human T cells and chemical hapten exposure. Germline V gene lookup returns CDR1 SGHAT and CDR2 FQNNGV. Losses at the gene ends were 5 bases for V and 8 bases for J; bases not matched to a gene: 11. The CDR3 is 15 residues long. The time point was: patch test 3, about 24 weeks after DPC sensitization. The treatment was: therapeutic diphenylcyclopropenone sensitization with weekly scalp DPC. It was from unfractionated whole blood that total RNA was extracted. TCRdb redid the calling of the RACE reads with MiXCR, one entry per CDR3 protein. There are roughly 39,000 distinct CDR3 sequences in the sample; approximately 11% occur only once, and over 2% lies in the top ten.

The chain combines TRBV11-2 with TRBJ1-1; the match to TRBD1 covers 10 bases. This TCR was recovered from a woman aged 40 to 50 with alopecia areata. Some clones in this sample may be carry-over from other donors' samples. Source: whole blood, taken in connection with sensitization to the hapten diphenylcyclopropenone (DPC). CDR3 residues: CASSPGTGVAKEAFF. The CDR3 bases are TGTGCCAGCAGCCCCGGGACAGGGGTCGCCAAGGAAGCTTTCTTT.